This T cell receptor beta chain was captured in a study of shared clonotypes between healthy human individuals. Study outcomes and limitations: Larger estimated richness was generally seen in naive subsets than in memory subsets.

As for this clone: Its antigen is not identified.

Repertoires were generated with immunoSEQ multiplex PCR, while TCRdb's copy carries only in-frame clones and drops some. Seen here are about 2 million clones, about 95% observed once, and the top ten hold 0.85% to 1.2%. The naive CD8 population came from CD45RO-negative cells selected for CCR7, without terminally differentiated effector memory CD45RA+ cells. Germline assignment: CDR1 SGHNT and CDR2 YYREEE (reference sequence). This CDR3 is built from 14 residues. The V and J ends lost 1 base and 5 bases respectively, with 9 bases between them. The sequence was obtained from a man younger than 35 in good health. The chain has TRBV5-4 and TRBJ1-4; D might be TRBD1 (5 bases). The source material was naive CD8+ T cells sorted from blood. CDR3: CASSLRGGNEKLFF. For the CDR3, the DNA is TGTGCCAGCAGCTTGAGGGGCGGAAATGAAAAACTGTTTTTT.